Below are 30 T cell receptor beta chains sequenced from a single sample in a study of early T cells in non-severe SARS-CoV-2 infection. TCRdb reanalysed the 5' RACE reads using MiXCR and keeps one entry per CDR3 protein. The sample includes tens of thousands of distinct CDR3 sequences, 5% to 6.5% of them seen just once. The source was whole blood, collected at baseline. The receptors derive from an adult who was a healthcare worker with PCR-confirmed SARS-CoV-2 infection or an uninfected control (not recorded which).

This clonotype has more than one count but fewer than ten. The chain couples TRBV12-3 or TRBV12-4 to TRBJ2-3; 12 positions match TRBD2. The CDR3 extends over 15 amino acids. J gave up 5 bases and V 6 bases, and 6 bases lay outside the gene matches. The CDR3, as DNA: TGTGCCAGCAGCCCTAGCGGGGGGGCCGTAGATACGCAGTATTTT. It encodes CASSPSGGAVDTQYF.

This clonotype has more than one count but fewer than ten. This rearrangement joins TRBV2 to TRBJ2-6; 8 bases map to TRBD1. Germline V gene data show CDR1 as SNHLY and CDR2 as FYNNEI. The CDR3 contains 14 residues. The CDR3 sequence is CKDRVPSGANVLTF. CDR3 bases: TGTAAGGACAGGGTACCCTCTGGGGCCAACGTCCTGACTTTC.

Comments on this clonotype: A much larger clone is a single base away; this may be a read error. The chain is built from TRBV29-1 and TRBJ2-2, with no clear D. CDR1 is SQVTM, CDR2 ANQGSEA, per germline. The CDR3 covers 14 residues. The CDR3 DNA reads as TGCAGCGTTGATGACCACCTGAACACCGTGGAGCTGTTTTTT. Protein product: CSVDDHLNTVELFF.

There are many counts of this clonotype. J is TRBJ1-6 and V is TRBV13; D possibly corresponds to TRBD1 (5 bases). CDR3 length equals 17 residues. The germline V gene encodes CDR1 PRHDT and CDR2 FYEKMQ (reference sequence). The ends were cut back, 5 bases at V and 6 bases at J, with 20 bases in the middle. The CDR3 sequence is CASSKGRTNILNSPLHF. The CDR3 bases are TGTGCCAGCAGCAAGGGACGGACGAACATACTTAATTCACCCCTCCACTTT.

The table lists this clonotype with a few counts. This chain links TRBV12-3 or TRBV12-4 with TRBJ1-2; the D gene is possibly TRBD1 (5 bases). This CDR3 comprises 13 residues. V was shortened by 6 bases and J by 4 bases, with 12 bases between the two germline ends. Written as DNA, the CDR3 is TGTGCCAGCAGCCCGTTGGGGGGCTATGGCTACACCTTC. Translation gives CASSPLGGYGYTF.

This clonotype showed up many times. CDR3 sequence: CAWTGGLYGYTF. In DNA form, the CDR3 reads TGTGCCTGGACAGGGGGCCTCTATGGCTACACCTTC. The V call is TRBV30, the J call TRBJ1-2; 8 bases line up with TRBD1. The ends lost 4 bases at V and 4 bases at J; junction bases unmatched: 2. This CDR3 region has 12 residues. Germline V CDR1 and CDR2: GTSNPN, SVGIG (reference sequence). Full variable domain (rest looked up from reference TRBV30 and TRBJ1-2): SQTIHQWPATLVQPVGSPLSLECTVEGTSNPNLYWYRQAAGRGLQLLFYSVGIGQISSEVPQNLSASRPQDRQFILSSKKLLLSDSGFYLCAWTGGLYGYTFGSGTRLTVV.

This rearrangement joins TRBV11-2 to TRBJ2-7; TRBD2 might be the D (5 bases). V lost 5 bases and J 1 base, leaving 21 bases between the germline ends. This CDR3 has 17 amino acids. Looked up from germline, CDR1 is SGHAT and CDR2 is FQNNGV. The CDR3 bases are TGTGCCAGCAGCCTCGAAGGAGGCAGGACGGCTTCCTACGAGCAGTACTTC. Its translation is CASSLEGGRTASYEQYF.

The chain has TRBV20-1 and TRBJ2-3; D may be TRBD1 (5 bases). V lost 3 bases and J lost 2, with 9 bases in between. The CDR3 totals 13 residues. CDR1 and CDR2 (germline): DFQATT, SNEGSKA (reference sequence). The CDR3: CSARVRVTDTQYF. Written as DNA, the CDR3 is TGCAGTGCTAGGGTCAGGGTCACAGATACGCAGTATTTT.

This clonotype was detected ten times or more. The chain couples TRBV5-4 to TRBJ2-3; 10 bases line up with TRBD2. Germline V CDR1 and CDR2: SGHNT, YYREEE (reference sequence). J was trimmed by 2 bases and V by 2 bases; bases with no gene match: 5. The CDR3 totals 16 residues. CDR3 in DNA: TGTGCCAGCAGCTTTTCTAGCGGGAGAAACACAGATACGCAGTATTTT. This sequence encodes CASSFSSGRNTDTQYF.

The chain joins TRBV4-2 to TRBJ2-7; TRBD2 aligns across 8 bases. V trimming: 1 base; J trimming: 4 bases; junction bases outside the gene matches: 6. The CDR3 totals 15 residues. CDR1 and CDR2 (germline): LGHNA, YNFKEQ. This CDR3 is CASSQVSTSGYEQYF. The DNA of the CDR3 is TGTGCCAGCAGCCAAGTCAGCACTAGCGGTTACGAGCAGTACTTC.

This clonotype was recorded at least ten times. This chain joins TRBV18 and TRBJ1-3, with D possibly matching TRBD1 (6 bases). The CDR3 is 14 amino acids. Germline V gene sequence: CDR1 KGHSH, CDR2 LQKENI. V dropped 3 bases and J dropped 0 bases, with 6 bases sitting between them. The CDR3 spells CASSPGASGNTIYF. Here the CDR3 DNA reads TGTGCCAGCTCACCGGGGGCCTCTGGAAACACCATATATTTT.

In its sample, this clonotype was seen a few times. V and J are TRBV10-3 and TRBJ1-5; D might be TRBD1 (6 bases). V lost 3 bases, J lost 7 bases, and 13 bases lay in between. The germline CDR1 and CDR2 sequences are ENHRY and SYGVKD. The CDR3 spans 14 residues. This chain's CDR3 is CAISEQGVGQPQHF. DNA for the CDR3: TGTGCCATCAGTGAACAGGGAGTGGGGCAGCCCCAGCATTTT.

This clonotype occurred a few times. CDR3 loop: CASSLTTGEEDTQYF. CDR3 DNA sequence: TGTGCCAGCAGCCTAACTACAGGGGAGGAAGATACGCAGTATTTT. The chain links TRBV7-9 to TRBJ2-3, with a weak D call TRBD1 (7 bases). The CDR3 is made up of 15 amino acids. The germline V gene has CDR1 SEHNR and CDR2 FQNEAQ (reference sequence). The V end was cut by 5 bases, the J end by 5 bases, with 17 bases between.

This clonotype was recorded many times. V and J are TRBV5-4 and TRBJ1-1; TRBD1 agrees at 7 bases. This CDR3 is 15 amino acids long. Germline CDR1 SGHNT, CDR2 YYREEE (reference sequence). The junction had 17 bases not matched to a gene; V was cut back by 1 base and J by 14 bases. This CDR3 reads CASSLRTDRVLSRFF. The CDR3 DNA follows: TGTGCCAGCAGCTTGAGGACTGACAGGGTGTTGAGTAGGTTCTTT.

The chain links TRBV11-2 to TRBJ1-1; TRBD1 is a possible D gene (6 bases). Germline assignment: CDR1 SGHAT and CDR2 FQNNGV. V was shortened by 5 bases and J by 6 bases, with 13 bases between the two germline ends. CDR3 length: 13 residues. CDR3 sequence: CASSPTGRAEAFF. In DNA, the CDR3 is TGTGCCAGCAGCCCTACAGGGAGGGCTGAAGCTTTCTTT. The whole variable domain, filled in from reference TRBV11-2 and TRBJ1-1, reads EAGVAQSPRYKIIEKRQSVAFWCNPISGHATLYWYQQILGQGPKLLIQFQNNGVVDDSQLPKDRFSAERLKGVDSTLKIQPAKLEDSAVYLCASSPTGRAEAFFGQGTRLTVV.

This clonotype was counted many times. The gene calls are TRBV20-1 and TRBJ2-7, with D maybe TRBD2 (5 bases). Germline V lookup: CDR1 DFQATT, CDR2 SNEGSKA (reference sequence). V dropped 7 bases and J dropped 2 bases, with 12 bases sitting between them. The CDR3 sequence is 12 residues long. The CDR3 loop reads CSGWSGAYEQYF. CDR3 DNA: TGCAGTGGTTGGAGCGGAGCCTACGAGCAGTACTTC.

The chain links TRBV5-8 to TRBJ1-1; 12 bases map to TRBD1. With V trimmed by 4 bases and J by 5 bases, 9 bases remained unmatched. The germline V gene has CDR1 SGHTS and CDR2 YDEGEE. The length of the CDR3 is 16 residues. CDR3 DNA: TGTGCCAGCAGCCTAGGGACAGGGGGCGCAGGTACTGAAGCTTTCTTT. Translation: CASSLGTGGAGTEAFF.

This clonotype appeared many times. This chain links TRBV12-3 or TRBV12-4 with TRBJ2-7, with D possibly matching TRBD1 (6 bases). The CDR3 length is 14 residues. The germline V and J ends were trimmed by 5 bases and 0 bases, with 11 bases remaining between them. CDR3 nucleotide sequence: TGTGCCAGCAGTCCTCAGGGGAGCTCCTACGAGCAGTACTTC. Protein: CASSPQGSSYEQYF.

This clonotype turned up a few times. In DNA form, the CDR3 reads TGTGCCAGCTCACCAGGAACTAACTATGGCTACACCTTC. Residues: CASSPGTNYGYTF. This chain joins TRBV18 and TRBJ1-2, with D hard to call. The CDR3 totals 13 residues. CDR1 is KGHSH, CDR2 LQKENI, per germline. V was pared by 2 bases and J by 0 bases, with 4 bases between. The whole variable domain, filled in from reference TRBV18 and TRBJ1-2, reads NAGVMQNPRHLVRRRGQEARLRCSPMKGHSHVYWYRQLPEEGLKFMVYLQKENIIDESGMPKERFSAEFPKEGPSILRIQQVVRGDSAAYFCASSPGTNYGYTFGSGTRLTVV.

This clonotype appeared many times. The CDR3 nucleotides read TGTGCCAGCAGCTTACCTCTAAGGACAGGAAAGGATGAAAAACTGTTTTTT. It yields the protein CASSLPLRTGKDEKLFF. The chain carries TRBV7-9 and TRBJ1-4; 7 nucleotides match TRBD1. The CDR3 extends over 17 amino acids. The junction had 12 bases not matched to a gene; V was cut back by 2 bases and J by 6 bases. The germline gives CDR1 SEHNR, CDR2 FQNEAQ (reference sequence).

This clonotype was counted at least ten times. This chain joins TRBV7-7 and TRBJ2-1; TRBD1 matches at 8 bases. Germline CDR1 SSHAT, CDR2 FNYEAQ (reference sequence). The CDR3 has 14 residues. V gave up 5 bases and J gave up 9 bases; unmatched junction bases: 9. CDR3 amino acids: CASSPPGQGFEQFF. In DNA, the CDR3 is TGTGCCAGCAGCCCCCCCGGACAGGGTTTTGAGCAGTTCTTC.

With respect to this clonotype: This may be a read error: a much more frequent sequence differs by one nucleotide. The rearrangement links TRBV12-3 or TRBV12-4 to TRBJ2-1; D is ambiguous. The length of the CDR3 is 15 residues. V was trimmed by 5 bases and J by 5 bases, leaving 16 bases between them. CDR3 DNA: TGTGCCAGCAGTCTCAGGCTCGGATATCACAATGAGCAGTTCTTC. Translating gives CASSLRLGYHNEQFF.

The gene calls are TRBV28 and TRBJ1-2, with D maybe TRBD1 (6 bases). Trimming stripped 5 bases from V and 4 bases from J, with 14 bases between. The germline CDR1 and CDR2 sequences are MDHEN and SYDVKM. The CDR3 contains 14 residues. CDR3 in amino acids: CASSTITGLYGYTF. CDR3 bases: TGTGCCAGCAGTACCATAACAGGGCTCTATGGCTACACCTTC.

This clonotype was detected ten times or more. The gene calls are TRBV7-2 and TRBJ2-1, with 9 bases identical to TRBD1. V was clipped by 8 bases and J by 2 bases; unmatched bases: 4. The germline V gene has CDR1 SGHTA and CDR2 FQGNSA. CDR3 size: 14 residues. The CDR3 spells CASHRDRAYNEQFF. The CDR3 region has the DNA TGTGCCAGCCACCGGGACAGGGCCTACAATGAGCAGTTCTTC.

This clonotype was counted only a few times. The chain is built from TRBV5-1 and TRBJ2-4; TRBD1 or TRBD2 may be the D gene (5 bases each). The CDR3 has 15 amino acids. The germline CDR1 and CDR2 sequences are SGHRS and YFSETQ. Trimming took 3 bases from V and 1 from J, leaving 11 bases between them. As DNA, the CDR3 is TGCGCCAGCAGCTCGTCCGGGGCTGCCAAAAACATTCAGTACTTC. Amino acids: CASSSSGAAKNIQYF.

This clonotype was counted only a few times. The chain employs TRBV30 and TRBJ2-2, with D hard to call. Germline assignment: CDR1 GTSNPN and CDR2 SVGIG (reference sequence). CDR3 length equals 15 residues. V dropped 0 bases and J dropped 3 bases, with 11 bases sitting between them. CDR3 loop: CAWSVQQRYTGELFF. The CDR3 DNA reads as TGTGCCTGGAGTGTACAGCAGAGATACACCGGGGAGCTGTTTTTT.

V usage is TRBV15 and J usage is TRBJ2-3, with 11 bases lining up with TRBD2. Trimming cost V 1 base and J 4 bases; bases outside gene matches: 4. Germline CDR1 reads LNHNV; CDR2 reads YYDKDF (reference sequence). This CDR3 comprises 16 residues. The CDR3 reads CATSRGLAGGSDTQYF. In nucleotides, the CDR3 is TGTGCCACCAGCAGAGGTCTAGCGGGGGGATCAGATACGCAGTATTTT.

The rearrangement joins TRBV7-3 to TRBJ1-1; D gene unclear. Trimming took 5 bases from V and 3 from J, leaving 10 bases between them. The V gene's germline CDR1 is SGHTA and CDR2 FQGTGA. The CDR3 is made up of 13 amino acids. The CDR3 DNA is TGTGCCAGCAGCCCCCAAGGTTACACTGAAGCTTTCTTT. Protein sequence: CASSPQGYTEAFF. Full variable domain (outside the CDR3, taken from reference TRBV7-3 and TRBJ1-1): GAGVSQTPSNKVTEKGKYVELRCDPISGHTALYWYRQSLGQGPEFLIYFQGTGAADDSGLPNDRFFAVRPEGSVSTLKIQRTERGDSAVYLCASSPQGYTEAFFGQGTRLTVV.

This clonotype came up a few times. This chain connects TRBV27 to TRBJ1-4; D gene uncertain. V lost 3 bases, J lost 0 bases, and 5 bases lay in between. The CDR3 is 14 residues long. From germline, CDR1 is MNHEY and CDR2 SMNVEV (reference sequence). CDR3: CASSLKPTNEKLFF. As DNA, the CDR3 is TGTGCCAGCAGTTTGAAGCCAACTAATGAAAAACTGTTTTTT.

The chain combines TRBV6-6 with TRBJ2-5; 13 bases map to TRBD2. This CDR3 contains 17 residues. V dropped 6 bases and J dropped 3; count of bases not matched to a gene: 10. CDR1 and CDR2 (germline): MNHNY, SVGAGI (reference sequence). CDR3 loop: CASSRLAGGGVEETQYF. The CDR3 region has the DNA TGTGCCAGCAGCAGACTAGCGGGGGGCGGGGTAGAAGAGACCCAGTACTTC.